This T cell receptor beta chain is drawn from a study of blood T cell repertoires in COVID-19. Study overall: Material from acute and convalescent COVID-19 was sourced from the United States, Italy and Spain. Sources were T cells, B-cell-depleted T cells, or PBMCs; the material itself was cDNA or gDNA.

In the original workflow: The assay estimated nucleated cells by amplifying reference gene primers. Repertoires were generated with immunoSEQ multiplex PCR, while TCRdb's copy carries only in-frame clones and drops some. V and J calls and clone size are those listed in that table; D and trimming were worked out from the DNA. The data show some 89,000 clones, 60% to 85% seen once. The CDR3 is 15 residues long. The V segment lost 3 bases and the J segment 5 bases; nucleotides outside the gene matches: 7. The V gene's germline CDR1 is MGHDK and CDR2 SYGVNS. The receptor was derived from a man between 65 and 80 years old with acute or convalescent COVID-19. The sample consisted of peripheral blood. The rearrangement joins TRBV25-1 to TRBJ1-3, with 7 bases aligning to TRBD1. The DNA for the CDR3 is TGTGCCAGCAGTGACCTGACAGGGAGCCGAAACACCATATATTTT. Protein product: CASSDLTGSRNTIYF.